This T cell receptor beta chain was profiled in a study of shared clonotypes between healthy human individuals. Germline values: CDR1 SGDLS, CDR2 YYNGEE. This CDR3 spans 13 amino acids. Trimming took 3 bases from V and 4 from J, leaving 9 bases between them. Assay: immunoSEQ multiplex PCR; the TCRdb copy retains only in-frame clones and omits some. The data hold 2 million to 2.5 million clones, with 80% to 95% observed a single time. Sequenced material: naive CD4+ T cells from PBMCs. Subset denoted: CD45RA+ positively selected. The receptor was isolated from a man aged 18 to 29 in good health. Some clones in this sample may be carry-over from other donors' samples. The rearrangement uses TRBV9 and TRBJ2-3; D gene ambiguous. The CDR3 loop is CASSELSPDTQYF. Here the CDR3 DNA reads TGTGCCAGCAGCGAACTCAGTCCAGATACGCAGTATTTT.